Following are 3 T cell receptor beta chains from one sample sequenced in a study of beta chain features in type 1 diabetes. The sequenced template was cDNA made from the entire isolated RNA. Measured with immunoSEQ multiplex PCR; TCRdb has only the in-frame clones, and not every one. Of fewer than 250,000 clones listed, about 10% are singletons. Material: naive CD4+ T cells from blood. The receptors shown here come from a woman aged 18-29 years in good health.

This clone was counted between two and nine times. This chain links TRBV5-4 with TRBJ2-7, with 15 bases aligning to TRBD2. CDR1 is SGHNT, CDR2 YYREEE, per germline (reference sequence). J gave up 7 bases and V 6 bases, and 8 bases lay outside the gene matches. The CDR3 length is 15 residues. The CDR3 here is CASMPGLAGGDEQYF. CDR3 DNA: TGTGCCAGCATGCCGGGACTAGCGGGAGGTGATGAGCAGTACTTC.

This clone appeared many times. The chain carries TRBV7-9 and TRBJ1-1; 7 bases are shared with TRBD1. CDR1 and CDR2 (germline): SEHNR, FQNEAQ (reference sequence). The length of the CDR3 is 11 residues. Unmatched junction bases numbered 2, after V lost 10 bases and J lost 3 bases. The CDR3 nucleotides read TGTGCCATCACAGGGGACACTGAAGCTTTCTTT. This gives the protein CAITGDTEAFF.

This clone was detected only a few times. The chain couples TRBV18 to TRBJ2-3; TRBD2 matches 7 bases. This CDR3 is 14 amino acids long. The germline V gene encodes CDR1 KGHSH and CDR2 LQKENI. The junction had 6 bases not matched to a gene; V was cut back by 3 bases and J by 6 bases. CDR3 in DNA: TGTGCCAGCTCACCTCGCGGGAGCTCGGATACGCAGTATTTT. Translation: CASSPRGSSDTQYF.